One sample yielded the 25 T cell receptor beta chains listed below, sequenced in a study of blood T cell repertoires in COVID-19 (dated by TCRdb to 2020 to 2021). The library relied on the immunoSEQ multiplex PCR assay. TCRdb re-hosts the immuneACCESS table, in-frame sequences only. Its copies lack some clones; in the studies checked, an unresolved V gene accounts for under half of them, and the cause for the rest is not known. This sample comprises 200,000 to 300,000 clones, approximately 86% of them detected only once. More than 5.5% of the sample rests with the top ten. Sequenced sample: peripheral blood. Receptors were obtained from a human donor in a cohort sampled during active COVID-19.

V and J are TRBV5-1 and TRBJ2-1; 8 nucleotides line up with TRBD2. The CDR3 runs 14 residues. V dropped 0 bases and J dropped 8; count of bases not matched to a gene: 4. Germline V CDR1 and CDR2: SGHRS, YFSETQ. CDR3 sequence reads: CASSLGVAGYEQFF. Written as DNA, the CDR3 is TGCGCCAGCAGCTTGGGGGTAGCGGGATATGAGCAGTTCTTC.

This chain uses TRBV2 with TRBJ2-7, with 8 bases that match TRBD1. Germline lookup yields CDR1 SNHLY and CDR2 FYNNEI. The CDR3 runs to 16 residues. J gave up 0 bases and V 3 bases, and 7 bases lay outside the gene matches. DNA for the CDR3: TGTGCCAGCAGTGACTTCTGGACAGGGCTCTCCTACGAGCAGTACTTC. As protein: CASSDFWTGLSYEQYF.

The rearrangement uses TRBV6-5 and TRBJ1-5; D not resolved. This CDR3 spans 14 amino acids. Trimming left V 6 bases short and J 5 bases short, with 14 bases between. Germline V gene lookup returns CDR1 MNHEY and CDR2 SVGAGI. CDR3 in amino acids: CASRIATRDQPQHF. The CDR3 region has the DNA TGTGCCAGCAGGATCGCCACGAGGGATCAGCCCCAGCATTTT.

This rearrangement joins TRBV7-8 to TRBJ2-1; 8 bases are a match to TRBD2. Germline V gene lookup returns CDR1 SGHVS and CDR2 FQNEAQ. Trimming cost V 4 bases and J 4 bases; bases outside gene matches: 6. CDR3 size: 15 residues. CDR3 amino acids: CASSSPTGGYNEQFF. The DNA of the CDR3 is TGTGCCAGCAGCTCCCCCACGGGGGGGTACAATGAGCAGTTCTTC.

The CDR3 coding sequence is TGCGCCAGCAGCTTGGCCCCGGGACAGGGCCCCACCTACGAGCAGTACTTC. Its translation is CASSLAPGQGPTYEQYF. The rearrangement joins TRBV5-1 to TRBJ2-7, with 9 bases fitting TRBD1. With 0 bases clipped from V and 2 bases from J, the junction kept 9 bases outside the gene matches. The V gene's germline CDR1 is SGHRS and CDR2 YFSETQ. CDR3 length: 17 amino acids.

This chain joins TRBV2 and TRBJ1-1; TRBD1 is a possible D gene (5 bases). Trimming took 6 bases from V and 6 from J, leaving 20 bases between them. The CDR3 is made up of 15 amino acids. The germline gives CDR1 SNHLY, CDR2 FYNNEI. CDR3: CASRIGGGDLSEAFF. The CDR3 region has the DNA TGTGCCAGCAGGATTGGTGGGGGGGATCTATCTGAAGCTTTCTTT.

The CDR3 bases are TGTGCCAGTAGTAACAGCCAAAGGGGTAATTCACCCCTCCACTTT. It specifies CASSNSQRGNSPLHF. The chain joins TRBV19 to TRBJ1-6, with a weak D call TRBD1 (5 bases). V lost 4 bases, J lost 6 bases, and 13 bases lay in between. Germline V gene data show CDR1 as LNHDA and CDR2 as SQIVND (reference sequence). This CDR3 is 15 amino acids long.

The V call is TRBV27, the J call TRBJ1-1; TRBD1 aligns across 9 bases. The CDR3 covers 15 residues. Germline trimming cut 5 bases from V and 4 bases from J; bases unmatched to any gene: 8. CDR1 and CDR2 from the germline V gene are MNHEY and SMNVEV (reference sequence). The CDR3 is CASSPRDREVTEAFF. The DNA of the CDR3 is TGTGCCAGCAGTCCCCGGGACAGGGAAGTCACTGAAGCTTTCTTT.

A few counts support this clone. The chain couples TRBV28 to TRBJ1-1; 7 bases align to TRBD1. The CDR3 contains 13 residues. Germline CDR1 and CDR2: MDHEN and SYDVKM. With V trimmed by 4 bases and J by 4 bases, 3 bases remained unmatched. The CDR3 nucleotides are TGTGCCAGCAGTTCGACAGGGCCCACTGAAGCTTTCTTT. Amino acids: CASSSTGPTEAFF.

CDR3 amino acids: CASSLGFSSGTQYF. The DNA of the CDR3 is TGCGCCAGCAGCTTGGGATTTAGTTCGGGTACGCAGTATTTT. This chain connects TRBV5-1 to TRBJ2-3; D is unresolved. V was shortened by 0 bases and J by 8 bases, with 13 bases between the two germline ends. The germline gives CDR1 SGHRS, CDR2 YFSETQ. The CDR3 contains 14 residues.

The rearrangement joins TRBV25-1 to TRBJ1-2; TRBD1 is a possible D gene (5 bases). The CDR3 is 12 residues long. V shed 5 bases and J shed 3 bases, with 7 bases lying between them. Germline V gene data show CDR1 as MGHDK and CDR2 as SYGVNS. Here the CDR3 DNA reads TGTGCCAGCAGTAGGGGTGACTATGGCTACACCTTC. Encoded protein: CASSRGDYGYTF.

Concerning this clone: Other DNA sequences in this sample translate to the same CDR3. V and J are TRBV19 and TRBJ1-5; D is ambiguous. CDR1 is LNHDA, CDR2 SQIVND, per germline (reference sequence). V lost 5 bases and J lost 4, with 6 bases in between. This CDR3 is 12 amino acids long. CDR3 region: CASSPRNQPQHF. CDR3 coding DNA: TGTGCCAGTAGTCCCCGTAATCAGCCCCAGCATTTT.

This chain links TRBV2 with TRBJ2-7; D call uncertain. The CDR3 covers 11 residues. Trimming left V 5 bases short and J 3 bases short, with 5 bases between. Germline V gene lookup returns CDR1 SNHLY and CDR2 FYNNEI. In DNA form, the CDR3 reads TGTGCCAGCAGTTCAGGCTACGAGCAGTACTTC. This sequence encodes CASSSGYEQYF.

V gene TRBV3-1 (or the pseudogene TRBV3-2) combines with J gene TRBJ1-2; perhaps TRBD1 as D (5 bases). The CDR3 totals 14 residues. Germline assignment: CDR1 LGHDT and CDR2 YNNKEL (reference sequence). The germline V and J ends were trimmed by 0 bases and 4 bases, with 9 bases remaining between them. CDR3 in amino acids: CASSQELRGYGYTF. In nucleotides, the CDR3 is TGTGCCAGCAGCCAAGAGCTTAGGGGCTATGGCTACACCTTC.

The V and J genes are TRBV28 and TRBJ1-2; a weak D match, TRBD1 (5 bases). V was trimmed by 6 bases and J by 4 bases, leaving 15 bases between them. Germline CDR1 and CDR2: MDHEN and SYDVKM. This CDR3 has 14 residues. The CDR3 nucleotides read TGTGCCAGCAGCCTCCCTGGGGGGGGCTATGGCTACACCTTC. It codes for CASSLPGGGYGYTF.

The V call is TRBV7-9, the J call TRBJ1-5, with unresolved D. In germline, CDR1 is SEHNR, CDR2 FQNEAQ (reference sequence). Deletions cut 4 bases from V and 5 bases from J, with 9 bases between. The CDR3 is 13 amino acids. The chain's CDR3 is CASSWLADQPQHF. CDR3 in DNA: TGTGCCAGCAGCTGGTTGGCTGATCAGCCCCAGCATTTT.

The chain joins TRBV5-1 to TRBJ2-7; D might be TRBD2 (6 bases). V gave up 3 bases and J gave up 4 bases, with 11 bases separating them. Germline CDR1 and CDR2: SGHRS and YFSETQ. This CDR3 has 13 residues. CDR3 in amino acids: CASSWKEGYEQYF. CDR3 nucleotide sequence: TGCGCCAGCAGCTGGAAGGAGGGTTACGAGCAGTACTTC.

The chain employs TRBV5-1 and TRBJ2-4; TRBD1 might be the D (5 bases). The V end was cut by 0 bases, the J end by 9 bases, with 10 bases between. CDR1 SGHRS and CDR2 YFSETQ come from the germline V gene. The CDR3 is 13 residues long. In DNA, the CDR3 is TGCGCCAGCAGCTTGGCAGGGTTAAGCATTCAGTACTTC. It specifies CASSLAGLSIQYF.

V gene TRBV5-1 combines with J gene TRBJ2-2, with D tentatively TRBD1 (5 bases). The length of the CDR3 is 14 residues. The V end lost 0 bases, the J end lost 6 bases, and 9 bases lay between the germline ends. Per germline, CDR1 SGHRS and CDR2 YFSETQ. The DNA for the CDR3 is TGCGCCAGCAGCTTGGGGGGCGTTTCCGGGGAGCTGTTTTTT. The encoded protein is CASSLGGVSGELFF.

The rearrangement links TRBV6-5 to TRBJ1-5, with 9 bases matching TRBD1. The V gene end was trimmed by 6 bases and the J gene end by 5 bases; junction bases not matched to a gene: 5. CDR1 is MNHEY, CDR2 SVGAGI, per germline. The CDR3 has 14 amino acids. In DNA form, the CDR3 reads TGTGCCAGCAGAAGACAGGGGGGCCATCAGCCCCAGCATTTT. Its translation: CASRRQGGHQPQHF.

This clone has more than one count but fewer than ten. This chain joins TRBV5-1 and TRBJ1-3, with a possible D match to TRBD1 (5 bases). The V and J ends lost 4 bases and 0 bases respectively, with 20 bases between them. CDR1 and CDR2 (germline): SGHRS, YFSETQ. This CDR3 is 18 amino acids long. This CDR3 is CASSTGVSGTASGNTIYF. In DNA, the CDR3 is TGCGCCAGCAGCACGGGAGTCTCCGGGACGGCCTCTGGAAACACCATATATTTT.

The chain links TRBV27 to TRBJ1-1; 9 bases fit TRBD1. V was clipped by 7 bases and J by 9 bases; unmatched bases: 15. The CDR3 is made up of 15 amino acids. Germline V CDR1 and CDR2: MNHEY, SMNVEV (reference sequence). The CDR3, as DNA: TGTGCCAGCACCCCGGGGACAGGGACCTACCTAAAAGCTTTCTTT. It codes for CASTPGTGTYLKAFF.

J is TRBJ1-2 and V is TRBV28, with 8 bases aligning to TRBD1. CDR1 and CDR2 (germline): MDHEN, SYDVKM. CDR3 length equals 15 residues. Trimming took 1 base from V and 2 from J; bases not matched to a gene: 3. In DNA form, the CDR3 reads TGTGCCAGCAGTTTATTCAGGACAGGGAACTATGGCTACACCTTC. This codes for CASSLFRTGNYGYTF.

The chain is built from TRBV10-3 and TRBJ2-3; D is possibly TRBD1 (5 bases). Germline V CDR1 and CDR2: ENHRY, SYGVKD. The CDR3 length is 14 residues. Trimming removed 7 bases from V and 1 base from J, with 12 bases in between. The CDR3 protein is CAIKGNSRTDTQYF. CDR3 in DNA: TGTGCCATCAAGGGGAACTCGCGCACAGATACGCAGTATTTT.

V usage is TRBV12-3 or TRBV12-4 and J usage is TRBJ2-7; a weak D match, TRBD1 (5 bases). V was trimmed by 4 bases and J by 2 bases, leaving 9 bases between them. The CDR3 contains 13 residues. The CDR3 reads CASSYTGPYEQYF. CDR3 in DNA: TGTGCCAGCAGTTATACAGGCCCCTACGAGCAGTACTTC.